These 26 T cell receptor beta chains came from one sample sequenced in a study of technical replicates of blood from several donors. Sequencing used immunoSEQ multiplex PCR; TCRdb keeps in-frame clones, though not all of them. The data show tens of thousands of clones, roughly 93% seen once. Material for sequencing was T cells isolated from PBMCs. Source of these receptors: a human donor in good health.

J is TRBJ2-3 and V is TRBV10-3, with 9 bases lining up with TRBD2. V lost 7 bases, J lost 4 bases, and 3 bases stayed unmatched. Germline CDR1 reads ENHRY; CDR2 reads SYGVKD. This CDR3 spans 13 amino acids. The CDR3 DNA reads as TGTGCCATCAACCGCGGGGGGGCAGATACGCAGTATTTT. Protein product: CAINRGGADTQYF.

V usage is TRBV7-9 and J usage is TRBJ1-5; D is ambiguous. This CDR3 is 12 amino acids long. CDR1 is SEHNR, CDR2 FQNEAQ, per germline (reference sequence). The V end was cut by 2 bases, the J end by 7 bases, with 6 bases between. The CDR3 nucleotides read TGTGCCAGCAGCTTAACGCAGCAGCCCCAGCATTTT. Residues: CASSLTQQPQHF.

The chain uses TRBV15 and TRBJ2-3; D possibly corresponds to TRBD1 (5 bases). This CDR3 has 15 amino acids. Deletions cut 0 bases from V and 4 bases from J, with 11 bases between. CDR1 and CDR2 from the germline V gene are LNHNV and YYDKDF (reference sequence). The CDR3: CATSRDWQGSDTQYF. Written as DNA, the CDR3 is TGTGCCACCAGCAGAGATTGGCAGGGCTCAGATACGCAGTATTTT.

The chain combines TRBV5-6 with TRBJ2-5; the match to TRBD2 covers 12 bases. Looked up from germline, CDR1 is SGHDT and CDR2 is YYEEEE. The junction had 2 bases not matched to a gene; V was cut back by 0 bases and J by 5 bases. The CDR3 is 15 residues long. CDR3 coding DNA: TGTGCCAGCAGCTTGGGACTAGCGGGAGCTGAGACCCAGTACTTC. Its translation: CASSLGLAGAETQYF.

This clone was seen once. The chain links TRBV11-2 to TRBJ2-7; the D is unclear. Germline V gene lookup returns CDR1 SGHAT and CDR2 FQNNGV. There are 12 residues in the CDR3. Trimming removed 0 bases at V and 4 bases at J, with 4 bases between. This chain's CDR3 is CASSLDRYEQYF. The CDR3 DNA reads as TGTGCCAGCAGCTTAGATCGGTACGAGCAGTACTTC.

The genes are TRBV6-1 and TRBJ2-3; 7 bases are shared with TRBD1. The germline gives CDR1 MNHNS, CDR2 SASEGT. This CDR3 spans 14 amino acids. Trimming removed 5 bases from V and 3 bases from J; junction bases left unmatched: 5. The CDR3 bases are TGTGCCAGCAGTCGGGGACAGACGACAGATACGCAGTATTTT. Translating gives CASSRGQTTDTQYF.

This clone appeared once. The chain uses TRBV13 and TRBJ2-7; TRBD1 aligns across 7 bases. The V gene end was trimmed by 5 bases and the J gene end by 3 bases; junction bases not matched to a gene: 16. The CDR3 consists of 17 residues. Germline assignment: CDR1 PRHDT and CDR2 FYEKMQ (reference sequence). CDR3 loop: CASSNRGEGGAVYEQYF. CDR3 bases: TGTGCCAGCAGCAATCGAGGGGAAGGGGGCGCAGTCTACGAGCAGTACTTC.

V is TRBV5-1 and J is TRBJ1-2, with 9 bases lining up with TRBD1. The CDR3 extends over 18 amino acids. Germline CDR1 SGHRS, CDR2 YFSETQ. J was trimmed by 5 bases and V by 4 bases; bases with no gene match: 18. The CDR3 is CASSPTGQGSVGRYGYTF. The CDR3 nucleotides read TGCGCCAGCAGCCCTACGGGACAGGGCTCCGTTGGGAGATATGGCTACACCTTC.

The chain is built from TRBV7-9 and TRBJ2-1; D gene uncertain. Trimming pared 1 base from V and 7 bases from J, leaving 11 bases between. Germline V lookup: CDR1 SEHNR, CDR2 FQNEAQ (reference sequence). The CDR3 sequence is 14 residues long. The CDR3: CASSLDASLNEQFF. The CDR3 DNA follows: TGTGCCAGCAGCTTAGATGCTTCTCTAAATGAGCAGTTCTTC.

V gene TRBV2 combines with J gene TRBJ2-3, with 9 bases fitting TRBD1. With 8 bases clipped from V and 5 bases from J, the junction kept 8 bases outside the gene matches. Germline CDR1 SNHLY, CDR2 FYNNEI. The length of the CDR3 is 14 residues. CDR3 sequence reads: CASGPRDRVDTQYF. The CDR3 nucleotides read TGTGCCAGCGGTCCCCGGGACAGGGTAGATACGCAGTATTTT.

The CDR3, as DNA: TGTGCCAGCAGTACTGGGACAGGCGAAGCTTTCTTT. Translating gives CASSTGTGEAFF. The chain uses TRBV6-5 and TRBJ1-1; 8 positions match TRBD1. Trimming removed 5 bases from V and 8 bases from J; junction bases left unmatched: 4. Germline V CDR1 and CDR2: MNHEY, SVGAGI. CDR3 length equals 12 residues.

This chain joins TRBV12-5 and TRBJ2-7, with D possibly matching TRBD1 (6 bases). Germline V CDR1 and CDR2: LGHNT, FRNRAP. CDR3 length: 21 amino acids. The V end was cut by 0 bases, the J end by 2 bases, with 29 bases between. CDR3 nucleotide sequence: TGTGCTAGTGGTTTGGTACTTGCCGGGGACACCAACCCCTCGGGTACCTACGAGCAGTACTTC. It yields the protein CASGLVLAGDTNPSGTYEQYF.

This clone came up a few times. The chain combines TRBV27 with TRBJ1-5; D ambiguous. Trimming left V 1 base short and J 0 bases short, with 7 bases between. The CDR3 contains 15 residues. The V gene's germline CDR1 is MNHEY and CDR2 SMNVEV (reference sequence). The CDR3 loop is CASSLFSGSNQPQHF. For the CDR3, the DNA is TGTGCCAGCAGTTTATTTAGTGGTAGCAATCAGCCCCAGCATTTT.

This clone was detected once. The genes are TRBV5-1 and TRBJ2-5; 11 positions agree with TRBD2. Germline V gives CDR1 SGHRS, CDR2 YFSETQ. The J segment lost 2 bases and the V segment lost 0 bases, leaving 18 bases of the junction unmatched. The CDR3 spans 21 residues. The DNA of the CDR3 is TGCGCCAGCAGCTTGGGGGTTACTAGCGGGAGTCCTCCCTTACCTCAAGAGACCCAGTACTTC. Protein product: CASSLGVTSGSPPLPQETQYF.

The V gene is TRBV10-3, the J gene TRBJ1-1; TRBD1 matches at 8 bases. Germline CDR1 ENHRY, CDR2 SYGVKD. V was clipped by 5 bases and J by 4 bases; unmatched bases: 6. The CDR3 consists of 14 residues. This CDR3 reads CAISLQGASTEAFF. CDR3 coding DNA: TGTGCCATCAGTTTGCAGGGGGCGAGCACTGAAGCTTTCTTT.

This chain uses TRBV9 with TRBJ2-7; TRBD1 agrees at 12 bases. The CDR3 totals 16 residues. Trimming at V came to 4 bases and at J to 7 bases, leaving 12 bases not matched to a gene. Germline V gene data show CDR1 as SGDLS and CDR2 as YYNGEE. The CDR3 region has the DNA TGTGCCAGCAGCACTACCCCGGGGACAGGGGGCGATGAGCAGTACTTC. Amino acids: CASSTTPGTGGDEQYF.

The CDR3 region has the DNA TGTGCCAGCAGCCCCTCCGGGACTTTCCTTTCACCCCTCCACTTT. Residues: CASSPSGTFLSPLHF. The chain recombines TRBV5-4 with TRBJ1-6; weak D call: TRBD1 (5 bases). The CDR3 length is 15 residues. Trimming left V 4 bases short and J 9 bases short, with 17 bases between. Per germline, CDR1 SGHNT and CDR2 YYREEE (reference sequence).

The rearrangement links TRBV29-1 to TRBJ2-5; D perhaps matches TRBD2 (6 bases). The CDR3 contains 13 residues. Germline V lookup: CDR1 SQVTM, CDR2 ANQGSEA. Trimming removed 7 bases at V and 5 bases at J, with 17 bases between. The CDR3 here is CSACFPGDETQYF. The CDR3 nucleotides are TGCAGCGCCTGTTTCCCGGGGGATGAGACCCAGTACTTC.

CDR3 DNA sequence: TGTGCCAGCAGATCGGTGAACACTGAAGCTTTCTTT. Its translation is CASRSVNTEAFF. This sequence joins TRBV27 and TRBJ1-1, with D unclear. CDR1 is MNHEY, CDR2 SMNVEV, per germline (reference sequence). V lost 6 bases, J lost 0 bases, and 5 bases lay in between. This CDR3 contains 12 residues.

This rearrangement joins TRBV4-1 to TRBJ2-5, with TRBD2 matching over 7 bases. Looked up from germline, CDR1 is MGHRA and CDR2 is YSYEKL. The CDR3 runs to 16 residues. The trim removed 1 base at V and 4 bases at J, leaving 9 bases unmatched. The CDR3 sequence is CASSQGLAANLETQYF. In DNA, the CDR3 is TGCGCCAGCAGCCAAGGGCTAGCGGCTAACCTAGAGACCCAGTACTTC.

This clone appeared a single time. The chain combines TRBV5-1 with TRBJ2-7, with 7 bases identical to TRBD1. This CDR3 contains 17 residues. V dropped 3 bases and J dropped 3; count of bases not matched to a gene: 15. Germline lookup yields CDR1 SGHRS and CDR2 YFSETQ. CDR3 DNA sequence: TGCGCCAGCAGCTCCAAACGAGACAGGGTACCAGTCTACGAGCAGTACTTC. Translating gives CASSSKRDRVPVYEQYF.

The chain carries TRBV6-6 and TRBJ2-3; 7 positions match TRBD1. Germline V CDR1 and CDR2: MNHNY, SVGAGI (reference sequence). Trimming at V came to 5 bases and at J to 3 bases, leaving 8 bases not matched to a gene. CDR3 length: 15 amino acids. This CDR3 is CASSQQGRRTDTQYF. The CDR3 nucleotides are TGTGCCAGCAGTCAACAGGGGAGAAGAACAGATACGCAGTATTTT.

This rearrangement joins TRBV11-2 to TRBJ2-2, with D unresolved. This CDR3 has 13 amino acids. V lost 0 bases and J lost 4, with 3 bases in between. In germline, CDR1 is SGHAT, CDR2 FQNNGV. The CDR3 region is CASSLDRTGELFF. The CDR3 DNA follows: TGTGCCAGCAGCTTAGATCGCACCGGGGAGCTGTTTTTT.

V gene TRBV4-1 combines with J gene TRBJ2-7; 12 bases align to TRBD1. From germline, CDR1 is MGHRA and CDR2 YSYEKL. With 4 bases clipped from V and 6 bases from J, the junction kept 13 bases outside the gene matches. The length of the CDR3 is 17 residues. The CDR3 spells CASSPLPRDRGRGEQYF. DNA for the CDR3: TGCGCCAGCAGCCCCCTACCCCGGGACAGGGGGCGCGGCGAGCAGTACTTC.

The chain couples TRBV19 to TRBJ2-7, with TRBD2 identical over 11 bases. This CDR3 comprises 15 residues. Germline CDR1 and CDR2: LNHDA and SQIVND (reference sequence). Germline trimming cut 4 bases from V and 1 base from J; bases unmatched to any gene: 3. CDR3 region: CASSSTSGSSYEQYF. The CDR3 DNA reads TGTGCCAGTAGTAGTACTAGCGGGAGTTCCTACGAGCAGTACTTC.

The chain employs TRBV18 and TRBJ1-6; TRBD1 might be the D (6 bases). The CDR3 covers 17 residues. CDR1 is KGHSH and CDR2 is LQKENI in the germline V gene. Trimming left V 3 bases short and J 5 bases short, with 17 bases between. The DNA for the CDR3 is TGTGCCAGCTCACCTCTCATCGCGACAGGTCATAATTCACCCCTCCACTTT. Translated: CASSPLIATGHNSPLHF.